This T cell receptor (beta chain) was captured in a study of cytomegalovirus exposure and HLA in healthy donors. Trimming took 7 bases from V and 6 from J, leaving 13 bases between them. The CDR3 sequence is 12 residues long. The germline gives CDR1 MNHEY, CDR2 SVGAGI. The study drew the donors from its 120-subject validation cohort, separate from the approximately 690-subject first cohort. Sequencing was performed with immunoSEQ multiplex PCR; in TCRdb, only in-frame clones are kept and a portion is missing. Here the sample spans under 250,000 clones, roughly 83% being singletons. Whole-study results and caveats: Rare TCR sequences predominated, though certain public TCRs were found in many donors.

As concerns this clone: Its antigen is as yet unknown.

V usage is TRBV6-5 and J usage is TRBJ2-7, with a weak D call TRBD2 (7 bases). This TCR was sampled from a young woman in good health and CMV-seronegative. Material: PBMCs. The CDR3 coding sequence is TGTGCCAGCACCACGGGGGGCCGCGAGCAGTACTTC. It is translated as CASTTGGREQYF.